This T cell receptor beta chain was captured by sequencing in a study of shared clonotypes between healthy human individuals. Looking at the study overall: The composition of the donors was two women and a few men aged 18 to 49. Study-wide points: Having only a few donors restricted how much genetic and exposure-history diversity was captured. Expectations were that clonotype sharing among donors would be affected by sequencing depth.

The assay was immunoSEQ multiplex PCR, and TCRdb's table has in-frame clones only and misses some. This table holds 470,000 or so clones, roughly 80% found once. In germline, CDR1 is SGHRS, CDR2 YFSETQ. This CDR3 comprises 15 residues. V trimming: 4 bases; J trimming: 2 bases; junction bases outside the gene matches: 8. In regard to this clone: The antigen is unknown.

Genomic DNA from unsorted samples was obtained from about 82 million PBMCs (per sample). This chain uses TRBV5-1 with TRBJ2-7, with 8 bases matching TRBD1. This TCR was recovered from a middle-aged woman in good health. Some clones in this sample may be carry-over from other donors' samples. Sequencing was performed on PBMCs. CDR3 protein: CASSPLEDRAYEQYF. Here the CDR3 DNA reads TGCGCCAGCAGCCCCCTGGAGGACAGGGCCTACGAGCAGTACTTC.